The 8 T cell receptor beta chains below were found in one sample sequenced in a study of T cells in Graves' hyperthyroidism and ophthalmopathy. There were TCR beta CDR3 regions amplified from RNA transcripts. The TCR CDR3 was amplified in a first-round RT-PCR using the HTBI primer set. TCRdb recomputed calls from the multiplex PCR reads with MiXCR, one row per CDR3 protein. The repertoire holds 200,000 to 250,000 distinct CDR3 sequences, 16% seen once, with less than 35% in the top ten. The sample comprised blood. Receptors originate from a woman younger than 30 with Graves' ophthalmopathy.

The gene calls are TRBV11-2 and TRBJ2-1; TRBD2 matches at 10 bases. The germline CDR1 and CDR2 sequences are SGHAT and FQNNGV. This CDR3 has 17 residues. V dropped 1 base and J dropped 1; count of bases not matched to a gene: 4. The CDR3 region has the DNA TGTGCCAGCAGCTTAGTCGCTAGCGGGAGTTCCTACAATGAGCAGTTCTTC. It specifies CASSLVASGSSYNEQFF. The complete variable domain, with remaining parts taken from reference TRBV11-2 and TRBJ2-1, reads EAGVAQSPRYKIIEKRQSVAFWCNPISGHATLYWYQQILGQGPKLLIQFQNNGVVDDSQLPKDRFSAERLKGVDSTLKIQPAKLEDSAVYLCASSLVASGSSYNEQFFGPGTRLTVL.

In its sample, this clonotype was seen many times. The genes are TRBV7-2 and TRBJ2-1, with 10 positions matching TRBD1. The germline gives CDR1 SGHTA, CDR2 FQGNSA. This CDR3 comprises 13 residues. The ends lost 5 bases at V and 12 bases at J; junction bases unmatched: 7. CDR3 residues: CASSLTGGGRQFF. The DNA for the CDR3 is TGTGCCAGCAGCCTGACAGGGGGCGGGAGGCAGTTCTTC.

This clonotype was counted only a few times. The CDR3, as DNA: TGTGCCAGCAGCGTAGTGGGGACTTTCTCCTACAATGAGCAGTTCTTC. Protein sequence: CASSVVGTFSYNEQFF. The chain couples TRBV9 to TRBJ2-1; D might be TRBD2 (6 bases). The CDR3 is 16 amino acids. Trimming took 0 bases from V and 0 from J, leaving 10 bases between them. Germline V gene data show CDR1 as SGDLS and CDR2 as YYNGEE.

The table lists this clonotype with many counts. The CDR3 sequence: CASSFQGLNTEAFF. The CDR3 DNA reads TGTGCCAGCAGTTTTCAGGGACTGAACACTGAAGCTTTCTTT. This chain joins TRBV27 and TRBJ1-1; tentative D call: TRBD1 (5 bases). The CDR3 totals 14 residues. The germline V gene encodes CDR1 MNHEY and CDR2 SMNVEV (reference sequence). Trimming shortened V by 3 bases and J by 0 bases, and 8 bases separated the two germline ends.

The chain recombines TRBV11-2 with TRBJ1-1, with D possibly being TRBD1 (5 bases). Germline V gene data show CDR1 as SGHAT and CDR2 as FQNNGV. CDR3 length: 12 amino acids. V was clipped by 7 bases and J by 5 bases, with 11 bases between them. CDR3 protein: CASNRDGTEAFF. For the CDR3, the DNA is TGTGCCAGCAACCGGGACGGGACTGAAGCTTTCTTT. The variable domain in full, with the rest retrieved from reference TRBV11-2 and TRBJ1-1, is EAGVAQSPRYKIIEKRQSVAFWCNPISGHATLYWYQQILGQGPKLLIQFQNNGVVDDSQLPKDRFSAERLKGVDSTLKIQPAKLEDSAVYLCASNRDGTEAFFGQGTRLTVV.

For this clonotype: A read error may explain this, as a much larger clone is one base away. The chain links TRBV7-2 to TRBJ2-1; 13 nucleotides line up with TRBD2. The J call may be in error: the DNA end matches TRBJ2-7 better. The CDR3 is 16 amino acids. Germline CDR1 SGHTA, CDR2 FQGNSA. This CDR3 reads CASSLDGTSGVNEQYF. DNA of the CDR3: TGTGCCAGCAGCTTAGACGGGACTAGCGGGGTTAATGAGCAGTACTTC.

This clonotype was seen repeatedly, ten times or more. This chain uses TRBV7-2 with TRBJ2-7; 12 bases agree with TRBD2. The V gene's germline CDR1 is SGHTA and CDR2 FQGNSA. The length of the CDR3 is 16 residues. V lost 5 bases and J lost 2; bases outside the gene matches: 7. The CDR3 nucleotides are TGTGCCAGCAGCCCAGGGACTAGCGGGTCTACCTACGAGCAGTACTTC. Translation: CASSPGTSGSTYEQYF.

This clonotype was detected many times. This chain connects TRBV5-1 to TRBJ2-7, with D hard to call. The CDR3 is 16 amino acids. CDR1 and CDR2 (germline): SGHRS, YFSETQ. Trimming removed 0 bases at V and 2 bases at J, with 15 bases between. The CDR3: CASSLEAASITYEQYF. CDR3 coding DNA: TGCGCCAGCAGCTTGGAGGCAGCCTCGATAACCTACGAGCAGTACTTC.